This T cell receptor beta chain was retrieved from a study of CD8+CD57+ T cells in acquired aplastic anemia. Study-wide context: Sorted CD4+ plus CD8+ cells gave DNA averaging about 3.2 ug. Study-level findings and limits: About 30 CD8+ CDR3 sequences occurred in both the patients and the controls.

With 4 bases removed from V and 2 bases from J, the gap between germline ends came to 15 bases. Germline CDR1 reads SGHAT; CDR2 reads FQNNGV. The CDR3 sequence is 17 residues long. Turning to this clonotype: The antigen remains unidentified.

CD8+CD57+ cell expansion, shown by flow cytometry, had occurred in the patients selected for sequencing. No therapy had been given to the patients at the time of blood sampling. For CDR3 and TCR beta VDJ profiling, genomic DNA was the template used. Using its own MiXCR run on the reads, TCRdb lists one record per CDR3 protein. The sample includes about 470,000 distinct CDR3 sequences, around 32% of them seen just once. Sequencing input: sorted CD4+, CD8+, or CD8+CD57+ T cells (not recorded which) from PBMCs. The J gene is TRBJ2-6, the V gene TRBV11-2; possibly TRBD1 for D (6 bases). The TCR originated in a human donor with aplastic anemia. The chain's CDR3 is CASSSRTGKAGANVLTF. The CDR3 nucleotides are TGTGCCAGCAGCTCACGCACAGGGAAGGCTGGGGCCAACGTCCTGACTTTC. The full variable domain, rest sourced from reference TRBV11-2 and TRBJ2-6, is EAGVAQSPRYKIIEKRQSVAFWCNPISGHATLYWYQQILGQGPKLLIQFQNNGVVDDSQLPKDRFSAERLKGVDSTLKIQPAKLEDSAVYLCASSSRTGKAGANVLTFGAGSRLTVL.